The 11 T cell receptor beta chains below come from one sample, sequenced in a study of shared clonotypes between healthy human individuals. Sequencing used immunoSEQ multiplex PCR; TCRdb keeps in-frame clones, though not all of them. The sample lists some 1,100,000 clones; around 82% were seen once. The sample consisted of memory CD4+ T cells from PBMCs. Subset meaning: CD45RA-negative fraction. These receptors all come from a man between 18 and 35 years old in good health. Some clones in this sample may be carry-over from other donors' samples.

The gene calls are TRBV9 and TRBJ1-5; the D is unclear. Germline assignment: CDR1 SGDLS and CDR2 YYNGEE. The CDR3 runs to 15 residues. V was trimmed by 7 bases and J by 0 bases, leaving 14 bases between them. CDR3 DNA sequence: TGTGCCAGCGGCCTAGGAGACTTTAGCAATCAGCCCCAGCATTTT. Residues: CASGLGDFSNQPQHF.

Remarks on this clone: Additional DNA sequences in this sample encode the identical CDR3. The gene calls are TRBV5-4 and TRBJ2-5; D call uncertain. Per germline, CDR1 SGHNT and CDR2 YYREEE (reference sequence). V lost 4 bases, J lost 1 base, and 5 bases lay in between. The CDR3 length is 12 residues. The CDR3 loop reads CASSLPQETQYF. CDR3 coding DNA: TGTGCCAGCAGCCTACCCCAAGAGACCCAGTACTTC.

The chain links TRBV7-2 to TRBJ2-2; no definite D call. CDR1 is SGHTA, CDR2 FQGNSA, per germline. CDR3 length equals 15 residues. Trimming removed 3 bases at V and 6 bases at J, with 14 bases between. CDR3 sequence: CASSFLPWPPGELFF. CDR3 DNA sequence: TGTGCCAGCAGCTTTCTTCCATGGCCACCCGGGGAGCTGTTTTTT.

The chain recombines TRBV19 with TRBJ1-1; D unclear. The germline V and J ends were trimmed by 6 bases and 7 bases, with 6 bases remaining between them. Germline-derived CDR1 and CDR2 are LNHDA and SQIVND (reference sequence). The CDR3 runs 10 residues. CDR3 nucleotide sequence: TGTGCCAGTAGGGCCGGTGAAGCTTTCTTT. Encoded protein: CASRAGEAFF. Complete variable domain (other parts from reference TRBV19 and TRBJ1-1): DGGITQSPKYLFRKEGQNVTLSCEQNLNHDAMYWYRQDPGQGLRLIYYSQIVNDFQKGDIAEGYSVSREKKESFPLTVTSAQKNPTAFYLCASRAGEAFFGQGTRLTVV.

The chain uses TRBV5-1 and TRBJ1-4; the D is unclear. Per the germline V gene, CDR1 is SGHRS and CDR2 is YFSETQ. V lost 4 bases, J lost 8 bases, and 18 bases lay in between. This CDR3 contains 15 residues. The CDR3 reads CASSLGPRGGEKLFF. DNA of the CDR3: TGCGCCAGCAGCCTCGGTCCCCGGGGAGGAGAAAAACTGTTTTTT.

The table lists this clone with a count of one. V gene TRBV19 combines with J gene TRBJ1-5; the D is unclear. CDR3 length: 15 amino acids. Germline loops: CDR1 LNHDA, CDR2 SQIVND (reference sequence). The V gene lost 5 bases and the J gene lost 7 bases, with 18 bases spanning the gap. The CDR3 DNA reads TGTGCCAGTAGTGCCACCGCCCGAAGAGGACAGCCCCAGCATTTT. Translation gives CASSATARRGQPQHF.

The V call is TRBV14, the J call TRBJ2-1; 9 nucleotides match TRBD2. Unmatched junction bases numbered 6, after V lost 1 base and J lost 14 bases. Germline assignment: CDR1 SGHDN and CDR2 FVKESK. This CDR3 has 13 amino acids. CDR3 DNA sequence: TGTGCCAGCAGCCAAGCTCTAGCGGGATGGGAGTTCTTC. Translating gives CASSQALAGWEFF.

V is TRBV4-3 and J is TRBJ1-4; D is undetermined. Germline-derived CDR1 and CDR2 are LGHNA and YSLEER. The CDR3 covers 17 residues. V was clipped by 1 base and J by 4 bases, with 16 bases between them. Here the CDR3 reads CASSQGDGGIRNEKLFF. In nucleotides, the CDR3 is TGCGCCAGCAGCCAAGGAGATGGCGGAATCCGTAATGAAAAACTGTTTTTT.

This clone has at least ten counts. The V and J genes are TRBV2 and TRBJ1-1; 8 bases are shared with TRBD1. CDR3 length: 13 amino acids. The V segment lost 10 bases and the J segment 5 bases; nucleotides outside the gene matches: 9. Per the germline V gene, CDR1 is SNHLY and CDR2 is FYNNEI. The CDR3 reads CATHRTGQTEAFF. In nucleotides, the CDR3 is TGTGCCACTCATAGGACAGGGCAGACTGAAGCTTTCTTT. Filled out from reference TRBV2 and TRBJ1-1, the complete variable domain reads EPEVTQTPSHQVTQMGQEVILRCVPISNHLYFYWYRQILGQKVEFLVSFYNNEISEKSEIFDDQFSVERPDGSNFTLKIRSTKLEDSAMYFCATHRTGQTEAFFGQGTRLTVV.

This clone has a count of ten or more. The chain recombines TRBV19 with TRBJ2-7; TRBD2 is a possible D gene (7 bases). CDR3 length: 16 residues. Trimming cost V 0 bases and J 3 bases, with 15 bases left between them. Germline V gives CDR1 LNHDA, CDR2 SQIVND (reference sequence). The CDR3 DNA follows: TGTGCCAGTAGTATAGATGCGGGGGCCGAAGGCTACGAGCAGTACTTC. This encodes CASSIDAGAEGYEQYF.

The V gene is TRBV5-6, the J gene TRBJ2-2; D gene uncertain. The V end was cut by 4 bases, the J end by 6 bases, with 10 bases between. Germline V gene sequence: CDR1 SGHDT, CDR2 YYEEEE. This CDR3 region has 13 residues. The CDR3 coding sequence is TGTGCCAGCAGCCTGAGACTGGCCGGGGAGCTGTTTTTT. Protein sequence: CASSLRLAGELFF. Combining the CDR3 with reference TRBV5-6 and TRBJ2-2 gives the whole variable domain DAGVTQSPTHLIKTRGQQVTLRCSPKSGHDTVSWYQQALGQGPQFIFQYYEEEERQRGNFPDRFSGHQFPNYSSELNVNALLLGDSALYLCASSLRLAGELFFGEGSRLTVL.